A single sample is the source of the 24 T cell receptor beta chains below, sequenced in a study of cytomegalovirus exposure and HLA in healthy donors. Primers: 60 Vbeta forward and 13 Jbeta reverse. Clones were sequenced by immunoSEQ multiplex PCR, and TCRdb holds only the in-frame ones, with some missing. The sample holds about 160,000 clones, 70% to 90% seen once. The specimen was PBMCs. The source is a male donor in good health and CMV-seronegative.

V usage is TRBV4-1 and J usage is TRBJ1-2; 7 bases line up with TRBD1. Germline-derived CDR1 and CDR2 are MGHRA and YSYEKL. The CDR3 spans 18 residues. The ends lost 1 base at V and 5 bases at J; junction bases unmatched: 16. CDR3 in amino acids: CASSQAQGVQGTGYGYTF. DNA for the CDR3: TGCGCCAGCAGCCAAGCTCAGGGGGTTCAGGGCACAGGGTATGGCTACACCTTC.

V usage is TRBV10-3 and J usage is TRBJ2-7; weak D call: TRBD2 (5 bases). Germline CDR1 and CDR2: ENHRY and SYGVKD. The V gene lost 4 bases and the J gene lost 0 bases, with 13 bases spanning the gap. The CDR3 spans 15 residues. The CDR3 DNA follows: TGTGCCATCAGTGGGCGCAGCGGAGCCTCCTACGAGCAGTACTTC. It translates to CAISGRSGASYEQYF.

J is TRBJ2-5 and V is TRBV4-3; perhaps TRBD2 as D (6 bases). V lost 4 bases and J lost 2, with 8 bases in between. Germline V gene data show CDR1 as LGHNA and CDR2 as YSLEER. The length of the CDR3 is 13 residues. The DNA for the CDR3 is TGCGCCAGCAGCCGGGACTCGCAAGAGACCCAGTACTTC. Its protein is CASSRDSQETQYF.

The chain links TRBV9 to TRBJ1-2, with 10 bases lining up with TRBD1. The germline V gene has CDR1 SGDLS and CDR2 YYNGEE. The CDR3 loop spans 18 amino acids. After removal of 4 bases from V and 2 bases from J, the junction contained 14 bases not matched to a gene. The CDR3 DNA is TGTGCCAGCAGCTATCCTCGGGACAGGGGACTTATAAACTATGGCTACACCTTC. Translation: CASSYPRDRGLINYGYTF.

The rearrangement uses TRBV5-4 and TRBJ2-4, with TRBD1 matching over 7 bases. Per the germline V gene, CDR1 is SGHNT and CDR2 is YYREEE (reference sequence). Germline trimming cut 4 bases from V and 2 bases from J; bases unmatched to any gene: 6. This CDR3 spans 15 amino acids. The CDR3 DNA reads as TGTGCCAGCAGCCGCGCAGGGGGAACCAAAAACATTCAGTACTTC. Translated, it gives CASSRAGGTKNIQYF.

The chain is built from TRBV6-6 and TRBJ2-3; possibly TRBD1 for D (6 bases). The germline V and J ends were trimmed by 5 bases and 4 bases, with 7 bases remaining between them. Germline-derived CDR1 and CDR2 are MNHNY and SVGAGI (reference sequence). This CDR3 has 12 residues. The CDR3, as DNA: TGTGCCAGCAGTCCAGGGGCAGATACGCAGTATTTT. This gives the protein CASSPGADTQYF.

This chain joins TRBV15 and TRBJ1-5, with D unclear. This CDR3 has 16 amino acids. Germline CDR1 and CDR2: LNHNV and YYDKDF (reference sequence). V was cut by 0 bases and J by 3 bases, with 12 bases left in between. In nucleotides, the CDR3 is TGTGCCACCAGCAGAGATGGCGGGTATGACAATCAGCCCCAGCATTTT. Translation gives CATSRDGGYDNQPQHF.

This clone was counted between two and nine times. The V gene is TRBV5-1, the J gene TRBJ2-1; 10 positions agree with TRBD2. The CDR3 loop spans 15 amino acids. Germline V lookup: CDR1 SGHRS, CDR2 YFSETQ. V lost 2 bases and J lost 7; bases outside the gene matches: 6. CDR3: CASSLGLAEGNEQFF. CDR3 DNA: TGCGCCAGCAGCTTAGGACTAGCGGAAGGGAATGAGCAGTTCTTC.

The chain has TRBV5-1 and TRBJ2-2; TRBD1 agrees at 7 bases. The CDR3 is 13 amino acids. V lost 4 bases, J lost 8 bases, and 5 bases stayed unmatched. Germline-derived CDR1 and CDR2 are SGHRS and YFSETQ. CDR3 residues: CASSPGTVGELFF. The CDR3, as DNA: TGCGCCAGCAGCCCCGGGACAGTTGGGGAGCTGTTTTTT.

The chain joins TRBV6-5 to TRBJ1-1; D is uncertain. This CDR3 is 14 amino acids long. Germline CDR1 is MNHEY and CDR2 is SVGAGI. V was trimmed by 3 bases and J by 0 bases, leaving 8 bases between them. The CDR3 DNA reads as TGTGCCAGCAGTTATCGTGCGGTGAACACTGAAGCTTTCTTT. It is translated as CASSYRAVNTEAFF.

The genes are TRBV5-1 and TRBJ2-3, with 7 bases aligning to TRBD2. From germline, CDR1 is SGHRS and CDR2 YFSETQ. V trimming: 0 bases; J trimming: 0 bases; junction bases outside the gene matches: 10. This CDR3 spans 18 amino acids. CDR3 nucleotide sequence: TGCGCCAGCAGCTTGGCTCGGGCGGGGGTCCCTAGCACAGATACGCAGTATTTT. Translating it yields CASSLARAGVPSTDTQYF.

The rearrangement uses TRBV4-2 and TRBJ1-2; 7 bases align to TRBD1. Germline CDR1 is LGHNA and CDR2 is YNFKEQ. The CDR3 contains 14 residues. Trimming cost V 1 base and J 5 bases; bases outside gene matches: 4. CDR3 DNA: TGTGCCAGCAGCCAAGGAAGACAGGGATATGGCTACACCTTC. Translation: CASSQGRQGYGYTF.

This CDR3 reads CASSLIGQGAIGYTF. The CDR3 nucleotides are TGTGCCAGCAGTTTAATAGGACAGGGGGCGATTGGCTACACCTTC. The V call is TRBV28, the J call TRBJ1-2; 11 bases map to TRBD1. V lost 2 bases, J lost 7 bases, and 6 bases stayed unmatched. The CDR3 is made up of 15 amino acids. The germline CDR1 and CDR2 sequences are MDHEN and SYDVKM.

V gene TRBV5-4 combines with J gene TRBJ2-3; TRBD2 matches 9 bases. This CDR3 comprises 19 residues. Germline CDR1 and CDR2: SGHNT and YYREEE (reference sequence). V shed 1 base and J 1 base; nucleotides not matched to a gene: 13. The CDR3 DNA sequence: TGTGCCAGCAGCTTGCCGGGGCTAGCGGGAAGACGGGGCACAGATACGCAGTATTTT. This gives the protein CASSLPGLAGRRGTDTQYF.

This clone was detected only once. CDR3 nucleotide sequence: TGTGCCAGCAGCTTAGGACAGGGGGCGCAGGGAGATACGCAGTATTTT. Translating it yields CASSLGQGAQGDTQYF. The chain combines TRBV7-6 with TRBJ2-3, with 10 positions matching TRBD1. V shed 1 base, J shed 5 bases, and the junction held 6 bases outside the gene matches. Germline assignment: CDR1 SGHVS and CDR2 FNYEAQ. This CDR3 is 16 amino acids long.

This chain uses TRBV19 with TRBJ1-1; D is unresolved. The CDR3 runs to 13 residues. Per germline, CDR1 LNHDA and CDR2 SQIVND (reference sequence). V lost 3 bases and J 1 base, leaving 6 bases between the germline ends. The CDR3 here is CASSMRGNTEAFF. The CDR3 DNA reads TGTGCCAGTAGTATGCGGGGGAACACTGAAGCTTTCTTT.

This clone has a single count. V and J are TRBV4-3 and TRBJ2-5, with D unclear. The V and J ends lost 4 bases and 4 bases respectively, with 10 bases between them. Germline V gene sequence: CDR1 LGHNA, CDR2 YSLEER. The CDR3 extends over 13 amino acids. This CDR3 is CASSPRLGETQYF. In DNA, the CDR3 is TGCGCCAGCAGCCCGCGGCTGGGAGAGACCCAGTACTTC.

V gene TRBV6-1 combines with J gene TRBJ2-3; TRBD1 matches 7 bases. Germline V CDR1 and CDR2: MNHNS, SASEGT. With 4 bases clipped from V and 6 bases from J, the junction kept 4 bases outside the gene matches. The CDR3 is made up of 13 amino acids. The CDR3 loop reads CASSVTGADTQYF. In DNA, the CDR3 is TGTGCCAGCAGTGTTACAGGGGCGGATACGCAGTATTTT.

The chain is built from TRBV28 and TRBJ2-7; a weak D match, TRBD1 (5 bases). Germline loops: CDR1 MDHEN, CDR2 SYDVKM. Trimming left V 6 bases short and J 2 bases short, with 20 bases between. The CDR3 is 16 residues long. CDR3 protein: CASRPDTYSLTYEQYF. The CDR3 DNA reads as TGTGCCAGCAGACCGGACACCTACTCTCTTACCTACGAGCAGTACTTC.

This sequence joins TRBV25-1 and TRBJ2-3; tentatively, D is TRBD1 (5 bases). The germline V gene has CDR1 MGHDK and CDR2 SYGVNS. This CDR3 region has 16 residues. Between the trimmed V and J ends, which lost 3 bases and 0 bases, there was a span of 13 bases. The CDR3 DNA sequence: TGTGCCAGCAGTGACCCCCGACAGCCTAGCACAGATACGCAGTATTTT. Translated, it gives CASSDPRQPSTDTQYF.

This chain connects TRBV29-1 to TRBJ2-3, with D maybe TRBD1 (5 bases). Trimming shortened V by 3 bases and J by 2 bases, and 9 bases separated the two germline ends. Looked up from germline, CDR1 is SQVTM and CDR2 is ANQGSEA. CDR3 length: 13 amino acids. The CDR3 protein is CSVEGRYTDTQYF. The CDR3 DNA reads as TGCAGCGTTGAGGGGCGCTACACAGATACGCAGTATTTT.

This clone has just a few counts. The chain uses TRBV28 and TRBJ1-5, with 8 bases identical to TRBD1. Trimming took 5 bases from V and 4 from J; bases not matched to a gene: 7. The CDR3 is made up of 15 amino acids. From germline, CDR1 is MDHEN and CDR2 SYDVKM. The DNA of the CDR3 is TGTGCCAGCAGTGACCAGGACAGGGTGAATCAGCCCCAGCATTTT. It codes for CASSDQDRVNQPQHF.

The V call is TRBV13, the J call TRBJ2-7; D perhaps matches TRBD1 (7 bases). The CDR3 has 15 amino acids. Germline CDR1 is PRHDT and CDR2 is FYEKMQ (reference sequence). The V end was cut by 3 bases, the J end by 0 bases, with 12 bases between. For the CDR3, the DNA is TGTGCCAGCAGCTTGTATCAGGGGGGCTCCTACGAGCAGTACTTC. Its protein is CASSLYQGGSYEQYF. The full variable domain, completed using reference TRBV13 and TRBJ2-7, is AAGVIQSPRHLIKEKRETATLKCYPIPRHDTVYWYQQGPGQDPQFLISFYEKMQSDKGSIPDRFSAQQFSDYHSELNMSSLELGDSALYFCASSLYQGGSYEQYFGPGTRLTVT.

V is TRBV5-1 and J is TRBJ2-3, with TRBD1 matching 9 bases. This CDR3 is 16 amino acids long. The germline gives CDR1 SGHRS, CDR2 YFSETQ. V was pared by 1 base and J by 2 bases, with 5 bases of the junction left unmatched. CDR3 nucleotides: TGCGCCAGCAGCTTGTTAGGACAGGGGAACACAGATACGCAGTATTTT. Amino acid sequence: CASSLLGQGNTDTQYF.